The 14 T cell receptor beta chains below were found in one sample sequenced in a study of CD8+ T cells in alopecia areata. Following RNA extraction, reverse transcription yielded cDNA that acted as the sequencing template. Sequencing was performed with immunoSEQ multiplex PCR; in TCRdb, only in-frame clones are kept and a portion is missing. This sample has more than 150,000 clones; approximately 53% occur once, and the top ten carry less than 20%. Material: CD8+ T cells sorted from blood, obtained at week 0. The receptors were sampled from a human donor with alopecia areata.

This clone was counted only a few times. V is TRBV7-6 and J is TRBJ1-2; D gene ambiguous. V lost 5 bases, J lost 2 bases, and 12 bases lay in between. CDR1 SGHVS and CDR2 FNYEAQ come from the germline V gene. The CDR3 totals 14 residues. CDR3 protein: CASSSGSGNYGYTF. In DNA form, the CDR3 reads TGTGCCAGCAGCAGTGGCTCAGGAAACTATGGCTACACCTTC.

This clone was recorded a few times. The DNA of the CDR3 is TGCAGCGTTGAATCTGTGGGTGTGGGCAATGAGCAGTTCTTC. Encoded protein: CSVESVGVGNEQFF. J is TRBJ2-1 and V is TRBV29-1; no firm D call. The CDR3 is made up of 14 amino acids. Trimming removed 2 bases at V and 6 bases at J, with 14 bases between. The germline V gene encodes CDR1 SQVTM and CDR2 ANQGSEA.

J is TRBJ2-3 and V is TRBV7-9; D ambiguous. Germline CDR1 and CDR2: SEHNR and FQNEAQ (reference sequence). V was pared by 5 bases and J by 6 bases, with 15 bases between. The CDR3 sequence is 14 residues long. The CDR3 loop is CASSPTHVRDTQYF. For the CDR3, the DNA is TGTGCCAGCAGCCCGACCCATGTACGGGATACGCAGTATTTT.

The chain employs TRBV7-9 and TRBJ2-7; TRBD2 agrees at 7 bases. The ends lost 2 bases at V and 2 bases at J; junction bases unmatched: 3. The CDR3 has 14 amino acids. The germline V gene has CDR1 SEHNR and CDR2 FQNEAQ (reference sequence). As DNA, the CDR3 is TGTGCCAGCAGCTTACGGGGGGAGACCTACGAGCAGTACTTC. The encoded protein is CASSLRGETYEQYF.

Only one count was recorded for this clone. The V gene is TRBV7-8, the J gene TRBJ2-1; TRBD1 aligns across 8 bases. The CDR3 totals 16 residues. The junction had 6 bases not matched to a gene; V was cut back by 5 bases and J by 0 bases. Per germline, CDR1 SGHVS and CDR2 FQNEAQ. The CDR3: CASSPRTGGSYNEQFF. CDR3 sequence (DNA): TGTGCCAGCAGCCCGCGAACAGGGGGCTCCTACAATGAGCAGTTCTTC.

The chain is built from TRBV29-1 and TRBJ2-7; perhaps TRBD1 as D (5 bases). The CDR3 length is 13 residues. Trimming took off 6 bases at V and 3 bases at J, with 15 bases between the two ends. Germline V gene data show CDR1 as SQVTM and CDR2 as ANQGSEA. The CDR3 coding sequence is TGCAGCGTGCAGGGAAAAGATCTCTACGAGCAGTACTTC. Amino acid sequence: CSVQGKDLYEQYF.

This clone was detected a few times. This sequence joins TRBV21-1 and TRBJ2-7; the table's D gene call, TRBD2, was not cross checked with the DNA. TRBV21-1 is tagged as a pseudogene. The CDR3 loop spans 12 amino acids. The CDR3: CASRRGSYEQYF. The CDR3 bases are TGTGCCAGCCGGCGGGGCTCCTACGAGCAGTACTTC.

The chain employs TRBV13 and TRBJ1-2; a possible D gene is TRBD1 (6 bases). The CDR3 spans 14 residues. Trimming left V 2 bases short and J 2 bases short, with 9 bases between. Germline V gene data show CDR1 as PRHDT and CDR2 as FYEKMQ (reference sequence). For the CDR3, the DNA is TGTGCCAGCAGCTTAAGGGACACAAACTATGGCTACACCTTC. Its protein product is CASSLRDTNYGYTF.

This clone has just a few counts. J is TRBJ2-3 and V is TRBV27, with TRBD1 matching over 8 bases. V lost 6 bases, J lost 3 bases, and 8 bases stayed unmatched. The CDR3 is 15 amino acids. Germline CDR1 and CDR2: MNHEY and SMNVEV (reference sequence). Here the CDR3 DNA reads TGTGCCAGCAGCGACAGGGGTCCAGGGACAGATACGCAGTATTTT. Translating gives CASSDRGPGTDTQYF.

The gene calls are TRBV7-8 and TRBJ2-7; 9 bases agree with TRBD1. Per germline, CDR1 SGHVS and CDR2 FQNEAQ. The trim removed 4 bases at V and 6 bases at J, leaving 4 bases unmatched. This CDR3 has 13 amino acids. The CDR3 loop is CASSSGTGTEQYF. As DNA, the CDR3 is TGTGCCAGCAGCTCCGGGACAGGGACCGAGCAGTACTTC.

This chain joins TRBV11-2 and TRBJ1-1; D gene uncertain. Trimming removed 0 bases from V and 4 bases from J, with 9 bases in between. This CDR3 is built from 14 residues. The germline V gene encodes CDR1 SGHAT and CDR2 FQNNGV. CDR3 loop: CASSLDVGFTEAFF. CDR3 DNA: TGTGCCAGCAGCTTAGACGTGGGTTTCACTGAAGCTTTCTTT.

V and J are TRBV14 and TRBJ2-3; 7 bases are a match to TRBD2. Germline V CDR1 and CDR2: SGHDN, FVKESK. The CDR3 extends over 18 amino acids. V gave up 2 bases and J gave up 1 base; unmatched junction bases: 12. CDR3 protein: CASSQIPPLAGGTDTQYF. The CDR3 bases are TGTGCCAGCAGCCAAATCCCACCGTTGGCGGGAGGCACAGATACGCAGTATTTT.

To note about this clone: The junction does not match germline at one end; this may be a read error. V gene TRBV29-1 combines with J gene TRBJ1-1; TRBD1 might be the D (5 bases). The CDR3 loop spans 11 amino acids. Germline lookup yields CDR1 SQVTM and CDR2 ANQGSEA. The CDR3 region is CSVPGNAEAFF. CDR3 DNA: TGCAGCGTCCCAGGGAACGCTGAAGCTTTCTTT. Full variable domain (outside the CDR3, taken from reference TRBV29-1 and TRBJ1-1): SAVISQKPSRDICQRGTSLTIQCQVDSQVTMMFWYRQQPGQSLTLIATANQGSEATYESGFVIDKFPISRPNLTFSTLTVSNMSPEDSSIYLCSVPGNAEAFFGQGTRLTVV.

The chain combines TRBV21-1 with TRBJ1-1. TRBV21-1 is noted as a pseudogene. This CDR3 spans 17 amino acids. In DNA form, the CDR3 reads TGTGCCAGGATTACTACCTTAAATCCCGACCGGGGGACTGAAGCTTTCTTT. Amino acids: CARITTLNPDRGTEAFF.